The 26 T cell receptor beta chains below come from one sample, sequenced in a study of OX40 agonist ivuxolimab in advanced cancers. This table comes from immunoSEQ multiplex PCR, and its TCRdb copy is limited to in-frame clones, with some not included. The repertoire holds about 150,000 clones, with around 94% as singletons. Sequenced material: CD4+ or CD8+ T cells sorted from blood, taken in a trial of the OX40 agonist ivuxolimab. Source of these receptors: an adult with an advanced solid tumor such as melanoma, head and neck, liver or kidney cancer.

The genes are TRBV15 and TRBJ2-7; possible D gene TRBD2, 6 bases. Trimming left V 0 bases short and J 5 bases short, with 17 bases between. Germline V gives CDR1 LNHNV, CDR2 YYDKDF (reference sequence). The CDR3 covers 16 residues. The CDR3: CATSRDPDTKRDEQYF. CDR3 DNA: TGTGCCACCAGCAGAGATCCAGATACGAAGCGGGACGAGCAGTACTTC.

This rearrangement joins TRBV6-5 to TRBJ1-3; no firm D call. Germline loops: CDR1 MNHEY, CDR2 SVGAGI. This CDR3 comprises 15 residues. V dropped 2 bases and J dropped 2 bases, with 10 bases sitting between them. The CDR3 loop is CASSYGRIPGNTIYF. Here the CDR3 DNA reads TGTGCCAGCAGTTACGGACGTATTCCTGGAAACACCATATATTTT.

The genes are TRBV19 and TRBJ1-5; possibly TRBD1 for D (5 bases). Trimming cost V 3 bases and J 3 bases, with 9 bases left between them. Looked up from germline, CDR1 is LNHDA and CDR2 is SQIVND (reference sequence). This CDR3 contains 14 residues. The CDR3 is CASSMRGFNQPQHF. The DNA for the CDR3 is TGTGCCAGTAGTATGAGGGGCTTCAATCAGCCCCAGCATTTT.

The chain combines TRBV5-1 with TRBJ1-1; weak D call: TRBD1 (5 bases). Per the germline V gene, CDR1 is SGHRS and CDR2 is YFSETQ. The CDR3 runs to 15 residues. V gave up 3 bases and J gave up 1 base, with 13 bases separating them. The CDR3 coding sequence is TGCGCCAGCAGCTCGTACGGGGGTAGGAACACTGAAGCTTTCTTT. Encoded protein: CASSSYGGRNTEAFF.

This clone was seen once. The J gene is TRBJ1-5, the V gene TRBV7-2; D is uncertain. Trimming took 1 base from V and 6 from J, leaving 13 bases between them. CDR3 length equals 15 residues. Germline loops: CDR1 SGHTA, CDR2 FQGNSA. Here the CDR3 DNA reads TGTGCCAGCAGCTTAGATGGCCTCAACTTTCAGCCCCAGCATTTT. Protein product: CASSLDGLNFQPQHF.

This clone was seen just once. The rearrangement uses TRBV19 and TRBJ1-2; D may be TRBD1 (6 bases). Germline V CDR1 and CDR2: LNHDA, SQIVND (reference sequence). The CDR3 has 17 amino acids. V lost 3 bases and J 8 bases, leaving 25 bases between the germline ends. The chain's CDR3 is CASSIRGGGQPTIGYTF. The CDR3 DNA sequence: TGTGCCAGTAGTATCAGGGGTGGAGGACAGCCGACGATCGGCTACACCTTC.

This chain connects TRBV28 to TRBJ1-6, with D uncertain. The V gene's germline CDR1 is MDHEN and CDR2 SYDVKM. The CDR3 is made up of 16 amino acids. The ends were cut back, 2 bases at V and 5 bases at J, with 13 bases in the middle. The CDR3 DNA follows: TGTGCCAGCAGTTTAGTGAGCAGCCCTAATAATTCACCCCTCCACTTT. This codes for CASSLVSSPNNSPLHF.

The chain carries TRBV28 and TRBJ2-1; perhaps TRBD2 as D (5 bases). The CDR3 runs to 17 residues. CDR1 is MDHEN and CDR2 is SYDVKM in the germline V gene. Trimming removed 2 bases from V and 0 bases from J, with 14 bases in between. The CDR3 region is CASSLSGSKSSYNEQFF. CDR3 bases: TGTGCCAGCAGTTTAAGCGGCTCCAAGAGCTCCTACAATGAGCAGTTCTTC.

The chain uses TRBV5-4 and TRBJ2-3; D may be TRBD1 (5 bases). Trimming pared 3 bases from V and 1 base from J, leaving 9 bases between. The CDR3 is made up of 14 amino acids. Germline CDR1 is SGHNT and CDR2 is YYREEE (reference sequence). CDR3 region: CASSSGHGTDTQYF. CDR3 bases: TGTGCCAGCAGCTCCGGACACGGCACAGATACGCAGTATTTT.

The chain uses TRBV7-2 and TRBJ1-1; unclear D gene. Germline V gene sequence: CDR1 SGHTA, CDR2 FQGNSA. Trimming shortened V by 4 bases and J by 1 base, and 4 bases separated the two germline ends. The CDR3 has 12 residues. Here the CDR3 reads CASSWSNTEAFF. In nucleotides, the CDR3 is TGTGCCAGCAGCTGGTCGAACACTGAAGCTTTCTTT.

As concerns this clone: An end of the junction does not agree with germline; a read error may underlie this. J is TRBJ2-1 and V is TRBV7-7; TRBD1 or TRBD2 may be the D gene (5 bases each). The V gene's germline CDR1 is SSHAT and CDR2 FNYEAQ (reference sequence). The CDR3 length is 12 residues. The CDR3 region has the DNA TGTGCTAGCAGCCCCTGGTCCGGGACGCAGTTCTTC. This encodes CASSPWSGTQFF.

This clone was counted a single time. The chain is built from TRBV2 and TRBJ2-1; 12 nucleotides align to TRBD2. The CDR3 contains 18 residues. CDR1 and CDR2 from the germline V gene are SNHLY and FYNNEI. J lost 3 bases, V lost 3 bases, and 9 bases had no gene match. CDR3 in DNA: TGTGCCAGCAGTGAGACCTATTTACTAGCGGGAGGCTACAATGAGCAGTTCTTC. Its translation is CASSETYLLAGGYNEQFF.

J is TRBJ1-4 and V is TRBV5-6; TRBD1 agrees at 8 bases. The CDR3 runs to 15 residues. Trimming took 2 bases from V and 8 from J; bases not matched to a gene: 8. Germline loops: CDR1 SGHDT, CDR2 YYEEEE. The CDR3 reads CASSLTGGEREKLFF. The CDR3 bases are TGTGCCAGCAGCTTAACAGGGGGGGAACGAGAAAAACTGTTTTTT.

The V call is TRBV19, the J call TRBJ2-7; 7 bases are shared with TRBD1. Germline CDR1 is LNHDA and CDR2 is SQIVND (reference sequence). V lost 4 bases to trimming and J lost 4 bases; unmatched junction nucleotides: 4. The CDR3 is made up of 13 amino acids. The CDR3 bases are TGTGCCAGTAGTACCCCGACAGGGTACGAGCAGTACTTC. As protein: CASSTPTGYEQYF.

The chain links TRBV4-1 to TRBJ2-2; tentatively, D is TRBD1 (6 bases). CDR1 is MGHRA and CDR2 is YSYEKL in the germline V gene. Trimming pared 3 bases from V and 4 bases from J, leaving 12 bases between. This CDR3 contains 15 residues. The CDR3 DNA is TGCGCCAGCAGCCAGGGACACTCGAGCACCGGGGAGCTGTTTTTT. Its protein is CASSQGHSSTGELFF.

The chain recombines TRBV18 with TRBJ2-7; TRBD2 agrees at 7 bases. Trimming removed 1 base from V and 4 bases from J; junction bases left unmatched: 10. Germline V gene lookup returns CDR1 KGHSH and CDR2 LQKENI. The CDR3 has 16 residues. The CDR3 here is CASSPRTAGDAYEQYF. CDR3 in DNA: TGTGCCAGCTCACCACGCACCGCGGGAGACGCATACGAGCAGTACTTC.

Here the CDR3 DNA reads TGCGCCAGCAGTCCCCTAGCGGGGGACCCCTACGAGCAGTACTTC. It codes for CASSPLAGDPYEQYF. The chain is built from TRBV5-1 and TRBJ2-7; 10 bases agree with TRBD2. The CDR3 runs to 15 residues. The V segment lost 5 bases and the J segment 2 bases; nucleotides outside the gene matches: 7. Germline V lookup: CDR1 SGHRS, CDR2 YFSETQ. The full variable domain, with the rest looked up from reference TRBV5-1 and TRBJ2-7, is KAGVTQTPRYLIKTRGQQVTLSCSPISGHRSVSWYQQTPGQGLQFLFEYFSETQRNKGNFPGRFSGRQFSNSRSEMNVSTLELGDSALYLCASSPLAGDPYEQYFGPGTRLTVT.

This clone was found once. The V gene is TRBV6-6, the J gene TRBJ2-1; 8 bases line up with TRBD2. Germline V gives CDR1 MNHNY, CDR2 SVGAGI (reference sequence). V lost 5 bases to trimming and J lost 7 bases; unmatched junction nucleotides: 10. The length of the CDR3 is 15 residues. The CDR3: CASSPAGALDNEQFF. The CDR3 nucleotides read TGTGCCAGCAGTCCAGCGGGAGCTCTCGATAATGAGCAGTTCTTC.

V usage is TRBV30 and J usage is TRBJ2-5; weak D call: TRBD1 (5 bases). Trimming removed 5 bases at V and 4 bases at J, with 14 bases between. The CDR3 contains 13 residues. Looked up from germline, CDR1 is GTSNPN and CDR2 is SVGIG (reference sequence). The CDR3 sequence: CAWGKGPRETQYF. CDR3 coding DNA: TGTGCCTGGGGGAAGGGGCCTCGAGAGACCCAGTACTTC. Using reference TRBV30 and TRBJ2-5 for the parts outside the CDR3, the full variable domain is SQTIHQWPATLVQPVGSPLSLECTVEGTSNPNLYWYRQAAGRGLQLLFYSVGIGQISSEVPQNLSASRPQDRQFILSSKKLLLSDSGFYLCAWGKGPRETQYFGPGTRLLVL.

This clone has only a few counts. This chain uses TRBV30 with TRBJ1-1, with D perhaps matching TRBD1 (5 bases). V was shortened by 8 bases and J by 0 bases, with 16 bases between the two germline ends. Germline lookup yields CDR1 GTSNPN and CDR2 SVGIG (reference sequence). The CDR3 is made up of 14 amino acids. In nucleotides, the CDR3 is TGTGCCCGAAACATGGGGCCCCTGAACACTGAAGCTTTCTTT. This encodes CARNMGPLNTEAFF.

The chain uses TRBV10-1 and TRBJ2-1, with 9 bases that match TRBD1. The CDR3 is 14 amino acids. The J segment lost 0 bases and the V segment lost 11 bases, leaving 5 bases of the junction unmatched. Germline assignment: CDR1 WNHNN and CDR2 SYGVQD (reference sequence). The CDR3 nucleotides read TGCGCCGAGGACAGGGGAAGCTCCTACAATGAGCAGTTCTTC. It specifies CAEDRGSSYNEQFF.

The CDR3 bases are TGCGCCAGCAGTAATTCAGCCCGGCAGTACTTC. Its translation is CASSNSARQYF. The genes are TRBV10-1 and TRBJ2-7; D not resolved. Trimming removed 5 bases at V and 9 bases at J, with 11 bases between. The CDR3 has 11 residues. CDR1 is WNHNN, CDR2 SYGVQD, per germline (reference sequence).

The chain is built from TRBV20-1 and TRBJ1-5; D is uncertain. V was pared by 0 bases and J by 14 bases, with 11 bases between. Germline V gene lookup returns CDR1 DFQATT and CDR2 SNEGSKA (reference sequence). The CDR3 consists of 11 residues. Written as DNA, the CDR3 is TGCAGTGCTAGAGATCGCGCGGTGGAGCATTTT. Translation: CSARDRAVEHF.

The chain recombines TRBV9 with TRBJ2-7; TRBD1 agrees at 8 bases. V shed 4 bases and J 2 bases; nucleotides not matched to a gene: 5. Germline assignment: CDR1 SGDLS and CDR2 YYNGEE. This CDR3 contains 14 residues. The DNA of the CDR3 is TGTGCCAGCAGCCGGACAGGGCAGCCCTACGAGCAGTACTTC. As protein: CASSRTGQPYEQYF.

The genes are TRBV30 and TRBJ1-5, with D uncertain. The CDR3 is 15 residues long. Trimming removed 2 bases at V and 0 bases at J, with 11 bases between. The germline V gene has CDR1 GTSNPN and CDR2 SVGIG (reference sequence). CDR3 loop: CAWSKTFTSNQPQHF. In nucleotides, the CDR3 is TGTGCCTGGAGTAAGACTTTCACTAGCAATCAGCCCCAGCATTTT.

The count of this clone is one. At one of its ends the junction is not consistent with the germline gene, which may arise from a read error. In nucleotides, the CDR3 is TGTGCTAGCAGCTTAATGGGGACAGGGGGCGATACGCAGTATTTT. The encoded protein is CASSLMGTGGDTQYF. The chain recombines TRBV7-7 with TRBJ2-3; 12 nucleotides agree with TRBD1. Looked up from germline, CDR1 is SSHAT and CDR2 is FNYEAQ (reference sequence). This CDR3 is 15 amino acids long.